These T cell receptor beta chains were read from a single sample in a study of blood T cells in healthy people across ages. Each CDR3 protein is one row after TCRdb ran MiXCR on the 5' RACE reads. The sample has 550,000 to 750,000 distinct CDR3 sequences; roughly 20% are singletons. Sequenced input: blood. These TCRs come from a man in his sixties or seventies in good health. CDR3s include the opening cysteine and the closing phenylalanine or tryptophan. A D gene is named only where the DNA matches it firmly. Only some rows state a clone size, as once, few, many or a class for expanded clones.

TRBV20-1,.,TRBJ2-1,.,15,CSARKGPHVGNEQFF,TGCAGTGCTAGGAAAGGACCCCACGTTGGCAATGAGCAGTTCTTC
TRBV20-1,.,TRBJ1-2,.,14,CSANLDSANYGYTF,TGCAGTGCTAACCTGGACAGTGCTAACTATGGCTACACCTTC
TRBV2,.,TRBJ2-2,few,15,CASSERGSYTGELFF,TGTGCCAGCAGTGAACGGGGGAGTTATACCGGGGAGCTGTTTTTT
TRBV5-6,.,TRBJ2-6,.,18,CASSLVRGTYSGANVLTF,TGTGCCAGCAGCTTGGTTCGGGGGACCTACTCTGGGGCCAACGTCCTGACTTTC
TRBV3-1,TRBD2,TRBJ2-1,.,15,CASSQGRLAANEQFF,TGTGCCAGCAGCCAAGGGAGACTAGCTGCCAATGAGCAGTTCTTC
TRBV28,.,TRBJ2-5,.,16,CASTSGVPPYQETQYF,TGTGCCAGCACCTCCGGGGTACCCCCTTACCAAGAGACCCAGTACTTC
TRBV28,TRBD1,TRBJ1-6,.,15,CASVHSGTGDSPLHF,TGTGCCAGCGTACATTCCGGGACAGGGGACTCACCCCTCCACTTT
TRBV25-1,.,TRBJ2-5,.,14,CASSESVLGGTQYF,TGTGCCAGCAGTGAATCAGTTCTCGGGGGGACCCAGTACTTC
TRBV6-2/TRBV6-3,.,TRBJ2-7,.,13,CASSLEGYYEQYF,TGTGCCAGCAGTTTAGAGGGGTACTACGAGCAGTACTTC
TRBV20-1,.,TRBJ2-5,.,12,CSAGPTQETQYF,TGCAGTGCAGGGCCTACGCAAGAGACCCAGTACTTC
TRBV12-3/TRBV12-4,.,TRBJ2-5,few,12,CASSPADQTQYF,TGTGCCAGCAGTCCAGCGGACCAGACCCAGTACTTC
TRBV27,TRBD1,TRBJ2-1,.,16,CVSSYRPDRGVNEQFF,TGTGTCAGCAGTTACCGTCCCGACAGGGGGGTAAATGAGCAGTTCTTC
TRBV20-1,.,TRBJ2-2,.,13,CRVADLNTGELFF,TGCAGGGTAGCGGACTTGAACACCGGGGAGCTGTTTTTT
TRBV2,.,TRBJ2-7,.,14,CASSGLANSYEQYF,TGTGCCAGCAGTGGTCTAGCGAACTCCTACGAGCAGTACTTC
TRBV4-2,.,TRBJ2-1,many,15,CASSQEAASYNEQFF,TGTGCCAGCAGCCAAGAAGCGGCATCCTACAATGAGCAGTTCTTC
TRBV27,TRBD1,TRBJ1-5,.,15,CASSRGTDSNQPQHF,TGTGCCAGCAGTCGCGGGACAGATAGCAATCAGCCCCAGCATTTT
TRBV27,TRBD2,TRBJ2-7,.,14,CASTPSGRLKEQYF,TGTGCCAGCACTCCTAGCGGGAGGTTGAAGGAGCAGTACTTC
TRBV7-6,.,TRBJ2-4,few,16,CASSLGPGTAKNIQYF,TGTGCCAGCAGCTTAGGGCCGGGGACAGCCAAAAACATTCAGTACTTC
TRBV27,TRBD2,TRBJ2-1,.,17,CASSLFTSGSSYNEQFF,TGTGCCAGCAGTTTATTTACTAGCGGGAGCTCCTACAATGAGCAGTTCTTC
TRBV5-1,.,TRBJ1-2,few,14,CASSLEQMIYGYTF,TGCGCCAGCAGCTTGGAACAGATGATCTATGGCTACACCTTC
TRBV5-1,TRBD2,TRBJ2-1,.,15,CASSPPWAGGNEQFF,TGCGCCAGCAGCCCGCCGTGGGCGGGAGGAAATGAGCAGTTCTTC
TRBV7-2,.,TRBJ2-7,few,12,CASSLNPYEQYF,TGTGCCAGCAGCTTAAATCCCTACGAGCAGTACTTC
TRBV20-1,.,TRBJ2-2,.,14,CSARGAGPTGELFF,TGCAGTGCTAGGGGGGCAGGTCCCACCGGGGAGCTGTTTTTT
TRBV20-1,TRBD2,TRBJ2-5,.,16,CSARDLLRSGTETQYF,TGCAGTGCTAGAGATCTGCTGAGAAGCGGGACAGAGACCCAGTACTTC
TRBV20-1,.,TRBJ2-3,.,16,CSAREEIADSTDTQSF,TGCAGTGCTAGAGAGGAAATAGCGGATAGCACAGATACGCAGTCTTTT
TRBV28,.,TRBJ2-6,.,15,CASSTGSAGANVLTF,TGTGCCAGCAGTACGGGGTCCGCTGGGGCCAACGTCCTGACTTTC
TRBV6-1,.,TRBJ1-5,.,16,CASSEFGPNSNQSQHF,TGTGCCAGCAGTGAATTCGGCCCGAATAGTAATCAGTCCCAGCATTTT